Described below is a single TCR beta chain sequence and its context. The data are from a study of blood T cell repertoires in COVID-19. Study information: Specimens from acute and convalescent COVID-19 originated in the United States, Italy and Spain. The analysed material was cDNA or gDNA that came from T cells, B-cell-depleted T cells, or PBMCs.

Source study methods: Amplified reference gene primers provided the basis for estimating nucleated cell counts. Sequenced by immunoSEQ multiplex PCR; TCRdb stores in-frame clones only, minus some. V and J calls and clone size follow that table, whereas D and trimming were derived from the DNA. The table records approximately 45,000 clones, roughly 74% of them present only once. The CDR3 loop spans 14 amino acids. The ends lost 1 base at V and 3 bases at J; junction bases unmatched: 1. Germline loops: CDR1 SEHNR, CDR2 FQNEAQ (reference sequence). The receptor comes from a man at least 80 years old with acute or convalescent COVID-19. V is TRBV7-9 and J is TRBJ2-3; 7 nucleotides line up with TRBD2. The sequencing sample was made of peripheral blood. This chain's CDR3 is CASSLGGRTDTQYF. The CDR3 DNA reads TGTGCCAGCAGCTTAGGCGGGAGAACAGATACGCAGTATTTT.